This record covers a single TCR beta chain. Participants came from 24 US areas, aged roughly 18 to 100 years. The study assigned cohorts using participant-reported clinical history. Trimming stripped 1 base from V and 3 bases from J, with 12 bases between. The CDR3 extends over 16 amino acids. Germline-derived CDR1 and CDR2 are LNHNV and YYDKDF (reference sequence). The data were obtained in a study of blood T cell repertoires in COVID-19. Across the whole study: Nucleic acid was either cDNA or gDNA, and it came from T cells, B-cell-depleted T cells, or PBMCs.

Source study methods: For nucleated cells, counts were estimated from reference gene primer amplification. TCRdb's copy holds only in-frame clones and misses some; the assay was immunoSEQ multiplex PCR. V, J and clone size are taken as reported in that table, and D and trimming were inferred from the DNA itself. The data hold about 300,000 clones, with 85% observed a single time. V gene TRBV15 combines with J gene TRBJ2-2; TRBD1 is a possible D gene (7 bases). The TCR sequence derives from a woman aged 45-65 years who had recovered from COVID-19. The sample consisted of PBMCs or T cells enriched from blood (not recorded which). The CDR3 DNA sequence: TGTGCCACCAGCAGAGTCCGCAGGGGGGACACCGGGGAGCTGTTTTTT. Translation gives CATSRVRRGDTGELFF.